Shown below are 27 T cell receptor beta chains from a single sample sequenced in a study of blood T cell repertoires in COVID-19 (TCRdb year 2020). The method behind the library was the immunoSEQ multiplex PCR assay. TCRdb took this table from immuneACCESS and kept in-frame rearrangements with V and J called. Such tables lack part of the clones; where checked against another copy, unresolved V genes explain under half of the gap, and the rest is unexplained. Within this sample are about 370,000 clones, with approximately 88% of them counted one time only. The ten largest clones add up to about 3% of the sample. Sequencing was done on a sample of peripheral blood. These receptors all stem from a young woman with COVID-19, enrolled during active disease.

The CDR3: CASSLTDRAEQYV. The CDR3 DNA reads as TGTGCCAGCAGCCTAACCGACAGGGCCGAGCAGTACGTC. The chain has TRBV7-9 and TRBJ2-7; TRBD1 agrees at 7 bases. V lost 5 bases, J lost 6 bases, and 7 bases stayed unmatched. Per the germline V gene, CDR1 is SEHNR and CDR2 is FQNEAQ (reference sequence). This CDR3 region has 13 residues.

In its sample, this clone was seen once. The chain recombines TRBV5-4 with TRBJ1-2; D may be TRBD1 (5 bases). This CDR3 is 14 amino acids long. Trimming shortened V by 4 bases and J by 0 bases, and 10 bases separated the two germline ends. Per germline, CDR1 SGHNT and CDR2 YYREEE (reference sequence). CDR3 region: CASSQQGTNYGYTF. CDR3 coding DNA: TGTGCCAGCAGCCAGCAGGGTACTAACTATGGCTACACCTTC.

The V and J genes are TRBV11-2 and TRBJ1-1; D uncertain. Germline values: CDR1 SGHAT, CDR2 FQNNGV. CDR3 size: 16 residues. V lost 5 bases to trimming and J lost 5 bases, with 21 bases between them. This CDR3 reads CASSPSGRGGRTEAFF. The CDR3 DNA sequence: TGTGCCAGCAGCCCTTCTGGACGGGGAGGAAGGACTGAAGCTTTCTTT.

The chain links TRBV3-1 (or the pseudogene TRBV3-2) to TRBJ2-7; unclear D gene. CDR1 is LGHDT, CDR2 YNNKEL, per germline (reference sequence). Trimming took off 1 base at V and 0 bases at J, with 10 bases between the two ends. The CDR3 consists of 15 residues. As DNA, the CDR3 is TGTGCCAGCAGCCAAGGTACCACGAGCTCCTACGAGCAGTACGTC. Its translation is CASSQGTTSSYEQYV.

This clone was counted a few times. One junction end does not reproduce the germline sequence, and a read error may be involved. The V and J genes are TRBV30 and TRBJ1-6; tentatively, D is TRBD1 (5 bases). There are 16 residues in the CDR3. Germline CDR1 and CDR2: GTSNPN and SVGIG (reference sequence). Here the CDR3 DNA reads TGTGCCTGGAGAGGCAGGGTCTACTCCCATAATTCACCCCTCCACTTT. It translates to CAWRGRVYSHNSPLHF.

The rearrangement links TRBV9 to TRBJ2-2; 9 bases are a match to TRBD1. Germline V gene data show CDR1 as SGDLS and CDR2 as YYNGEE. This CDR3 is 17 amino acids long. V lost 4 bases, J lost 3 bases, and 10 bases stayed unmatched. The CDR3 nucleotides are TGTGCCAGCAGCTCCAACCCGGGACAGGGCGACACCGGGGAGCTGTTTTTT. Protein: CASSSNPGQGDTGELFF.

The genes are TRBV29-1 and TRBJ1-2, with D perhaps matching TRBD1 (5 bases). V was shortened by 3 bases and J by 5 bases, with 7 bases between the two germline ends. In germline, CDR1 is SQVTM, CDR2 ANQGSEA. This CDR3 spans 11 amino acids. This CDR3 is CSVEEGYGYTF. For the CDR3, the DNA is TGCAGCGTTGAGGAGGGGTATGGCTACACCTTC.

This clone was detected only once. The CDR3 spells CASSLVDRDTEAFF. CDR3 in DNA: TGTGCCAGCAGCTTAGTCGACAGGGACACTGAAGCTTTCTTT. The V gene is TRBV7-9, the J gene TRBJ1-1, with TRBD1 identical over 7 bases. The CDR3 extends over 14 amino acids. Germline CDR1 and CDR2: SEHNR and FQNEAQ (reference sequence). The junction had 2 bases not matched to a gene; V was cut back by 1 base and J by 3 bases.

The J gene is TRBJ1-3, the V gene TRBV6-2 or TRBV6-3, with D tentatively TRBD1 (6 bases). Germline V lookup: CDR1 MNHEY, CDR2 SVGEGT. Trimming left V 6 bases short and J 4 bases short, with 19 bases between. The length of the CDR3 is 16 residues. The CDR3 DNA is TGTGCCAGCAGACCTCGGGGGGCCTTCCTCGGAAACACCATATATTTT. It yields the protein CASRPRGAFLGNTIYF.

This chain links TRBV10-3 with TRBJ2-1, with 13 positions matching TRBD2. The length of the CDR3 is 16 residues. The germline gives CDR1 ENHRY, CDR2 SYGVKD. Trimming cost V 5 bases and J 5 bases; bases outside gene matches: 6. This CDR3 is CAISSAGLAGNNEQFF. The CDR3 region has the DNA TGTGCCATCAGTTCTGCGGGACTAGCGGGGAACAATGAGCAGTTCTTC.

This sequence joins TRBV20-1 and TRBJ1-4; no clear D. Germline V lookup: CDR1 DFQATT, CDR2 SNEGSKA (reference sequence). Between the trimmed V and J ends, which lost 3 bases and 1 base, there was a span of 9 bases. This CDR3 region has 14 residues. This chain's CDR3 is CSASPGITNEKLFF. DNA of the CDR3: TGCAGTGCTAGTCCGGGAATAACTAATGAAAAACTGTTTTTT.

The rearrangement uses TRBV28 and TRBJ1-1; the D gene is possibly TRBD1 (6 bases). The CDR3 is 13 residues long. Trimming took 5 bases from V and 6 from J, leaving 13 bases between them. CDR1 and CDR2 (germline): MDHEN, SYDVKM. CDR3 sequence (DNA): TGTGCCAGCAGTCAAAACAGGGTTTCTGAAGCTTTCTTT. Its protein is CASSQNRVSEAFF.

Only one count was recorded for this clone. The chain joins TRBV5-6 to TRBJ2-5, with 7 positions matching TRBD2. The CDR3 covers 13 residues. Losses at the gene ends were 0 bases for V and 6 bases for J; bases not matched to a gene: 2. Germline values: CDR1 SGHDT, CDR2 YYEEEE. This CDR3 reads CASSLGGRQTQYF. CDR3 coding DNA: TGTGCCAGCAGCTTGGGCGGGAGACAGACCCAGTACTTC.

This clone was recorded only once. The chain couples TRBV5-4 to TRBJ1-2, with D possibly TRBD1 on 5 matching bases. This CDR3 is 13 amino acids long. Germline V lookup: CDR1 SGHNT, CDR2 YYREEE (reference sequence). The germline V and J ends were trimmed by 2 bases and 3 bases, with 8 bases remaining between them. CDR3 in amino acids: CASSFGRDYGYTF. CDR3 in DNA: TGTGCCAGCAGCTTTGGCAGGGACTATGGCTACACCTTC.

This chain links TRBV28 with TRBJ2-1, with D perhaps TRBD2 (6 bases). In germline, CDR1 is MDHEN, CDR2 SYDVKM. V lost 2 bases to trimming and J lost 8 bases, with 13 bases between them. CDR3 size: 14 residues. For the CDR3, the DNA is TGTGCCAGCAGTTTAGTGGGAGGTTCGTATGAGCAGTTCTTC. It yields the protein CASSLVGGSYEQFF.

The chain joins TRBV12-3 or TRBV12-4 to TRBJ2-7; tentatively, D is TRBD2 (7 bases). The CDR3 sequence is 13 residues long. Trimming pared 5 bases from V and 10 bases from J, leaving 18 bases between. The chain's CDR3 is CASSPGGGSRQYV. The DNA of the CDR3 is TGTGCCAGCAGTCCGGGGGGCGGTTCTCGACAGTACGTC.

CDR3 coding DNA: TGCAGTGCTAGTAGTCCTACCCAGGGTCGTGAAAAACTGTTTTTT. Translating gives CSASSPTQGREKLFF. The gene calls are TRBV20-1 and TRBJ1-4; tentatively, D is TRBD1 (5 bases). Between the trimmed V and J ends, which lost 3 bases and 7 bases, there was a span of 18 bases. Germline assignment: CDR1 DFQATT and CDR2 SNEGSKA (reference sequence). This CDR3 comprises 15 residues.

The chain carries TRBV28 and TRBJ1-2; 8 bases align to TRBD1. The CDR3 extends over 13 amino acids. V trimming: 6 bases; J trimming: 3 bases; junction bases outside the gene matches: 3. Germline CDR1 is MDHEN and CDR2 is SYDVKM. CDR3 in amino acids: CASRRQGYYGYTF. The CDR3 region has the DNA TGTGCCAGCAGGCGACAGGGGTACTATGGCTACACCTTC.

This chain uses TRBV28 with TRBJ1-6; 7 bases agree with TRBD1. Germline assignment: CDR1 MDHEN and CDR2 SYDVKM. CDR3 length: 16 residues. V shed 2 bases and J 7 bases; nucleotides not matched to a gene: 8. CDR3 in DNA: TGTGCCAGCAGTTTAAAACAGGGGCTCGGGAATTCACCCCTCCACTTT. Its translation is CASSLKQGLGNSPLHF.

The chain couples TRBV11-2 to TRBJ1-2; D is undetermined. The V gene lost 2 bases and the J gene lost 5 bases, with 15 bases spanning the gap. Germline V CDR1 and CDR2: SGHAT, FQNNGV. CDR3 length equals 15 residues. Here the CDR3 DNA reads TGTGCCAGCAGCTTAACCGCGGGCTATGCTTATGGCTACACCTTC. Its translation: CASSLTAGYAYGYTF.

V usage is TRBV10-3 and J usage is TRBJ2-3, with no clear D. The CDR3 extends over 12 amino acids. Germline CDR1 is ENHRY and CDR2 is SYGVKD. Trimming shortened V by 8 bases and J by 3 bases, and 9 bases separated the two germline ends. This CDR3 is CAIAEATDTQYF. The CDR3 DNA reads TGTGCCATCGCGGAAGCGACAGATACGCAGTATTTT.

The chain couples TRBV5-4 to TRBJ2-3; 11 nucleotides match TRBD2. The CDR3 covers 16 residues. V trimming: 4 bases; J trimming: 6 bases; junction bases outside the gene matches: 10. Per the germline V gene, CDR1 is SGHNT and CDR2 is YYREEE (reference sequence). CDR3 in amino acids: CASSPASGGYLDTQYF. The CDR3, as DNA: TGTGCCAGCAGCCCGGCTAGCGGGGGGTACTTGGATACGCAGTATTTT.

Details on this clone: In the same sample, other DNA sequences code for this CDR3. The V gene is TRBV6-2 or TRBV6-3, the J gene TRBJ2-7; 8 bases align to TRBD1. CDR1 is MNHEY, CDR2 SVGEGT, per germline. CDR3 length: 13 amino acids. J was trimmed by 3 bases and V by 5 bases; bases with no gene match: 3. CDR3 nucleotide sequence: TGTGCCAGCAGTCGCGACAGGGGCTACGAGCAGTACTTC. This codes for CASSRDRGYEQYF.

The rearrangement uses TRBV30 and TRBJ1-6; D is unclear. Deletions cut 2 bases from V and 0 bases from J, with 8 bases between. The V gene's germline CDR1 is GTSNPN and CDR2 SVGIG (reference sequence). This CDR3 has 15 residues. As DNA, the CDR3 is TGTGCCTGGAGTCCCGGGAGCTCCTATAATTCACCCCTCCACTTT. Translating gives CAWSPGSSYNSPLHF.

J is TRBJ2-7 and V is TRBV2; no firm D call. Trimming removed 1 base at V and 0 bases at J, with 10 bases between. The germline V gene has CDR1 SNHLY and CDR2 FYNNEI. The CDR3 loop spans 15 amino acids. The CDR3 coding sequence is TGTGCCAGCAGTGAAGGACACCGCAGCTCCTACGAGCAGTACGTC. Translating it yields CASSEGHRSSYEQYV.

This clone was recorded once. DNA for the CDR3: TGCGCCAGCAGCGATGGAGCTCGGACTCTCTGGAATGAGCAGTTCTTC. Translation gives CASSDGARTLWNEQFF. The chain couples TRBV4-1 to TRBJ2-1; tentative D call: TRBD2 (5 bases). The V gene lost 5 bases and the J gene lost 7 bases, with 21 bases spanning the gap. Germline CDR1 MGHRA, CDR2 YSYEKL. This CDR3 is built from 16 residues.

In its sample, this clone was seen once. The chain is built from TRBV5-4 and TRBJ2-5; TRBD1 matches at 7 bases. Trimming removed 4 bases from V and 9 bases from J; junction bases left unmatched: 15. Germline V gene lookup returns CDR1 SGHNT and CDR2 YYREEE (reference sequence). The CDR3 is 15 amino acids. CDR3 nucleotides: TGTGCCAGCAGCCAAGCTCAGGGGGATGTTGGGCCCCAGTACTTC. This translates into CASSQAQGDVGPQYF.